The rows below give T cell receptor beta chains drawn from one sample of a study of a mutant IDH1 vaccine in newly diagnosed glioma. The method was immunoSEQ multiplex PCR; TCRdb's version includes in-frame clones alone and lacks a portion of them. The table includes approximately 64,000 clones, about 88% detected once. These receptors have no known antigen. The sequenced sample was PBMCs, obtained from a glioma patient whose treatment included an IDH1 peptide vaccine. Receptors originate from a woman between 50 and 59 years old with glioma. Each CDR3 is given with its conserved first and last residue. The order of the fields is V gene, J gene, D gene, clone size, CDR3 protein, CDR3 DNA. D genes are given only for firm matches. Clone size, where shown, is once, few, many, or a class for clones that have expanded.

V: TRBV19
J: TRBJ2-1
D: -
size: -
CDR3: CASSIGGNEQFF
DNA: TGTGCCAGTAGTATTGGCGGGAATGAGCAGTTCTTC

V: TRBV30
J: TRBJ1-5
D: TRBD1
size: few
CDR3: CAWSGTGGLYQHF
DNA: TGTGCCTGGAGCGGGACAGGGGGATTATACCAGCATTTT

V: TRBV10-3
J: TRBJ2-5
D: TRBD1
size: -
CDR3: CAISEWDRGYQETQYF
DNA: TGTGCCATCAGTGAGTGGGACAGGGGGTACCAAGAGACCCAGTACTTC

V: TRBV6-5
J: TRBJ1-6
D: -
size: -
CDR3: CASSNFGGRRDSPLHF
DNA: TGTGCCAGCAGTAACTTCGGGGGCAGGAGGGATTCACCCCTCCACTTT

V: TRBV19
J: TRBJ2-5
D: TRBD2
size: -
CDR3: CASRGGLALETQYF
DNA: TGTGCCAGTCGGGGAGGACTAGCGCTGGAGACCCAGTACTTC

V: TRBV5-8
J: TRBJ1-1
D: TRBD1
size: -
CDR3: CASSPWVVQGASRSAFF
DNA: TGTGCCAGCAGCCCTTGGGTGGTTCAGGGGGCCTCCCGGAGCGCTTTCTTT

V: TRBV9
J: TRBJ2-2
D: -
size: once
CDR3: CASSVSGGNTGELFF
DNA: TGTGCCAGCAGCGTATCCGGGGGCAACACCGGGGAGCTGTTTTTT

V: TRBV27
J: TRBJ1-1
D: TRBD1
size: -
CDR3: CASSRTDRDWRLNTEAFF
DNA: TGTGCCAGCAGCCGGACGGACAGGGATTGGAGGTTGAACACTGAAGCTTTCTTT

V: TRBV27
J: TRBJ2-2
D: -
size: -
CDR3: CASSLEGVGTGELFF
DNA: TGTGCCAGCAGTTTAGAGGGGGTGGGCACCGGGGAGCTGTTTTTT

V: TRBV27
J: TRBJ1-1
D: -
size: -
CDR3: CASSLGGGTEAFF
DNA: TGTGCCAGCAGTTTGGGAGGGGGCACTGAAGCTTTCTTT